This T cell receptor (beta chain) was sequenced in a study of T-cell memory formation after mild COVID-19. The overall study: Clustering of TCRs was largely donor specific.

Germline V gene lookup returns CDR1 ENHRY and CDR2 SYGVKD. This CDR3 contains 14 residues. V was cut by 9 bases and J by 2 bases, with 13 bases left in between. Regarding this clonotype: What it binds is not known.

TCR alpha and TCR beta cDNA libraries with sample barcodes and UMIs came from 5'RACE using constant-segment primers. TCRdb called the 5' RACE reads again in MiXCR, with one record for every CDR3 protein. The sample consists of approximately 410,000 distinct CDR3 sequences, less than 25% of them appearing once. Study-wide results and caveats: Shrinking CD4+ clones resided mostly in CM and EM, and CD8+ ones in EMRA. There was a balanced CD4/CD8 profile in clones contracting day 15 to 85, and later expanders leaned CD4+.

The source is an adult woman who had mild COVID-19 (a few samples of this study predate the infection). Cell type and time point are not known. The rearrangement joins TRBV10-3 to TRBJ2-2; tentatively, D is TRBD1 (6 bases). Sequences were obtained from PBMCs or a T cell subset sorted from them (not recorded which). CDR3 nucleotide sequence: TGTGCCATAGGATGGGGGCGCAACACCGGGGAGCTGTTTTTT. Translation: CAIGWGRNTGELFF.